This T cell receptor beta chain was sequenced for a study of blood T cell repertoires in COVID-19. For the study at large: Nucleic acid was either cDNA or gDNA, and it came from T cells, B-cell-depleted T cells, or PBMCs.

Authors' data handling: Counts of nucleated cells, estimated from reference gene primer amplification, were obtained. TCRdb keeps only in-frame clones here, not all; method: immunoSEQ multiplex PCR. The V and J calls and the clone size are those of that table, but D and trimming were determined from the DNA. The top ten hold around 4.5% of the sample, which has hundreds of thousands of clones, 86% seen once. Up to 2 weeks before entering the study, exposed participants had met a COVID-19 case. This clone has only one observation. The J segment lost 3 bases and the V segment lost 6 bases, leaving 4 bases of the junction unmatched. The CDR3 length is 13 residues. In germline, CDR1 is LNHDA, CDR2 SQIVND (reference sequence).

V is TRBV19 and J is TRBJ2-5; 7 bases map to TRBD1. The clonotype was recovered from a woman under 40 who had been exposed to COVID-19. Sequencing used PBMCs or T cells enriched from blood (not recorded which). DNA of the CDR3: TGTGCCAGTAGCGGACAGGCAAAAGAGACCCAGTACTTC. This translates into CASSGQAKETQYF.